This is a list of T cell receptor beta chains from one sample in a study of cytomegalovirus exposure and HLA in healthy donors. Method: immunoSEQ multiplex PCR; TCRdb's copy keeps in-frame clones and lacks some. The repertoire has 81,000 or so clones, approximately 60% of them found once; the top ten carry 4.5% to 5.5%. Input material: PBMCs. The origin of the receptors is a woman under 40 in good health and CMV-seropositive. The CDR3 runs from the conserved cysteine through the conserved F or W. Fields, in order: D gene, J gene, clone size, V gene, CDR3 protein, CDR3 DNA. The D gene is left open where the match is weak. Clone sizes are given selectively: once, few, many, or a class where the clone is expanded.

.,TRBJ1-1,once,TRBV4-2,CASRYDTAEAFF,TGTGCCAGCAGATACGACACGGCTGAAGCTTTCTTT
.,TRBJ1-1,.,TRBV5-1,CASSFQQVPNTEAFF,TGCGCCAGCAGTTTTCAACAGGTCCCGAACACTGAAGCTTTCTTT
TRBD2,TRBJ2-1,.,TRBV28,CASSLSGGLFF,TGTGCCAGCAGTTTAAGCGGGGGGCTATTCTTC
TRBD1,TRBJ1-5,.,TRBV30,CAWSGTANQPQHF,TGTGCCTGGAGCGGGACAGCAAATCAGCCCCAGCATTTT
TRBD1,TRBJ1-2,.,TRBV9,CASSPLGQGALGYTF,TGTGCCAGCAGCCCCCTTGGGCAGGGGGCGCTTGGCTACACCTTC
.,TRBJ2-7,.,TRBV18,CASSPFGDEQYF,TGTGCCAGCTCACCATTCGGGGACGAGCAGTACTTC
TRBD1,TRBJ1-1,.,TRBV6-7,CASSYSIMKTGQGFTEAFF,TGTGCCAGCAGTTACTCGATTATGAAAACAGGACAGGGGTTCACTGAAGCTTTCTTT
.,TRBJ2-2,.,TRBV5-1,CASSLAVGPGELFF,TGCGCCAGCAGCTTGGCCGTTGGCCCCGGGGAGCTGTTTTTC
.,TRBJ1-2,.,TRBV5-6,CASSPAGQGYGYTF,TGTGCCAGCAGCCCCGCCGGGCAGGGCTATGGCTACACCTTC
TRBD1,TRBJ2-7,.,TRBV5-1,CASSGTGGYEQYF,TGCGCCAGCAGCGGAACAGGGGGGTACGAGCAGTACTTC
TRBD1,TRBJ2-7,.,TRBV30,CAWSVTGAPSYEQYF,TGTGCCTGGAGTGTAACAGGGGCCCCCTCCTACGAGCAGTACTTC
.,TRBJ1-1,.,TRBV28,CASLGPKGDTEAFF,TGTGCCAGCTTAGGGCCTAAAGGGGACACTGAAGCTTTCTTT
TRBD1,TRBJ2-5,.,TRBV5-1,CASSLGDLTGGHSETQYF,TGCGCCAGCAGCTTGGGGGACCTGACAGGGGGACATAGTGAGACCCAGTACTTC
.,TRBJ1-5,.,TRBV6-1,CASSEQGINQPQHF,TGTGCCAGCAGTGAACAGGGGATTAATCAGCCCCAGCATTTT
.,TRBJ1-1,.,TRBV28,CASSLSRFEAFF,TGTGCCAGCAGTTTATCGCGGTTTGAAGCTTTCTTT
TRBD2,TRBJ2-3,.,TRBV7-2,CASSLGLAGGTDTQYF,TGTGCCAGCAGCTTAGGGCTAGCGGGGGGCACAGATACGCAGTATTTT
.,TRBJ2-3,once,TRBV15,CATVSADTQYF,TGTGCCACCGTCTCCGCAGATACGCAGTATTTT
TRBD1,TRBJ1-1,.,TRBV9,CASSPRDRGSYTEAFF,TGTGCCAGCAGCCCCCGGGACAGGGGGAGTTATACTGAAGCTTTCTTT
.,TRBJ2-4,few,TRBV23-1,CASSQCRRALPKNIQYF,TGCGCCAGCAGTCAATGTCGCCGCGCTTTACCCAAAAACATTCAGTACTTC
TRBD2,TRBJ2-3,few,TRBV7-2,CASSLTSGGYPSTDTQYF,TGTGCCAGCAGCTTAACTAGCGGGGGGTATCCTAGCACAGATACGCAGTATTTT
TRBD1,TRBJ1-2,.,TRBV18,CASSQTGALNYGYTF,TGTGCCAGCTCACAAACAGGGGCGCTTAACTATGGCTACACCTTC
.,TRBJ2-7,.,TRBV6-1,CASIIQGSPYEQYF,TGTGCCAGCATTATCCAGGGCTCTCCCTACGAGCAGTACTTC